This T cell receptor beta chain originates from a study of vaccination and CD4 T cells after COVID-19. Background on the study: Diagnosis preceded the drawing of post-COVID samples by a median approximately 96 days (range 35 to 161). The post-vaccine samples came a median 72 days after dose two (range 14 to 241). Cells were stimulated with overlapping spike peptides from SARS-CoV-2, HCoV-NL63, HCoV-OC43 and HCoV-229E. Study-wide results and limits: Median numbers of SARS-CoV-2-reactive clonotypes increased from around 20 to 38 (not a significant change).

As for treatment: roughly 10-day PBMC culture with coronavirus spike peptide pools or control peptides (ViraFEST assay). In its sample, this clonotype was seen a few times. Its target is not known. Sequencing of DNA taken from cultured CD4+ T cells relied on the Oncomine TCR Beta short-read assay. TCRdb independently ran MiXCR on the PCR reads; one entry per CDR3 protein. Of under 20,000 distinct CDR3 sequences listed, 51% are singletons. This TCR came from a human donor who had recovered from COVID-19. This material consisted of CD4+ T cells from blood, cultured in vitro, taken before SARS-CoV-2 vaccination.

The CDR3 nucleotides read TGTGCCAGCAGTGACTGGGACAGGGGAGCCGTAGAGACCCAGTACTTC. It specifies CASSDWDRGAVETQYF. This chain joins TRBV25-1 and TRBJ2-5, with 10 bases matching TRBD1. Looked up from germline, CDR1 is MGHDK and CDR2 is SYGVNS. J lost 4 bases, V lost 3 bases, and 8 bases had no gene match. CDR3 size: 16 residues. The full variable domain, completed using reference TRBV25-1 and TRBJ2-5, is EADIYQTPRYLVIGTGKKITLECSQTMGHDKMYWYQQDPGMELHLIHYSYGVNSTEKGDLSSESTVSRIRTEHFPLTLESARPSHTSQYLCASSDWDRGAVETQYFGPGTRLLVL.